This section outlines one TCR beta chain sequence together with its context. It has no known antigen specificity. No quality values exist for individual bases; no much larger clone is one base distant. The source of the sample is a study of T cell responses to AZD1222 COVID-19 vaccine (dated by TCRdb to 2020 to 2022). Regarding the study in general: A total of approximately 230 trial participants underwent TCR sequencing, of whom nearly 210 received two doses of AZD1222 and about 25 received two doses of the MenACWY control vaccine. Trial participants were enrolled by age into 18-55, 56-69 and 70-plus year subgroups, with 148, 28 and 57 TCR-sequenced participants respectively. Broad study findings and their caveats: Participants were mostly white British, with more females than males. The authors suggested clonal diversity may have been underestimated. Epitopes outside the regions mutated in the B.1.351 and B.1.1.7 variants were reportedly recognized by nearly half of the unique spike-specific TCRs. Because no day 14 peak-response samples were available, repertoires were characterized only after the peak T cell response. Only five or six AZD1222 recipients were SARS-CoV-2 seropositive at baseline, limiting conclusions about previously exposed vaccinees. After two AZD1222 doses, spike-specific TCR breadth and depth were significantly higher than at day 0 and than in MenACWY recipients. The whole spike protein was spanned by vaccine-associated CD4 TCRs, and dominant responses were seen in regions 160-218 and 743-854. In the small 56-69-year group, the increase in depth fell short of significance, most likely because of low power.

The CDR3 regions of human TCRbeta chains were analyzed by immunosequencing. For the original study's pipeline: Repertoire TCRs were checked for matches against a reference library of SARS-CoV-2-specific TCRs that had been generated using the MIRA antigen-specificity platform. Breadth was defined as the fraction of unique TCRs that were SARS-CoV-2-associated. Depth was defined as the fraction of total T cells that were SARS-CoV-2-associated. Using the MIRA data, each spike-specific TCR was mapped to the spike region that the TCR reacts to and placed in a CD4 or CD8 class. Log10-transformed breadth and depth values were compared by one-way ANOVA with Sidak's multiple comparisons tests. Entries here come from immuneACCESS through TCRdb and include only in-frame sequences with V and J called. Some clones fail to appear in such tables; in the studies checked, an unresolved V gene covers under half of the shortfall, and the cause of the remainder is unknown. That table supplies the V and J calls and clone size; D and trimming were determined from the DNA. The sample yields about 140,000 clones; 80% to 95% were counted once. The ten largest clonotypes hold roughly 3.5% of the sample.

Trimming costs V 4 bases and J 6 bases, and their ends lie 10 bases apart. From its cysteine to its phenylalanine, the CDR3 spans 13 amino acids. Solely the CDR3 DNA is kept, with 39 bases framed from the first base. The germline V gene sets CDR1 to MDHEN and CDR2 to SYDVKM. In the paper's terms, the time point label means: about 28 days (+/-7) after the second vaccine dose. AZD1222 recipients given second doses at about 4 weeks or at about 12 weeks were pooled, since spike-specific TCR depth and breadth were not found to differ between the two schedules. The vaccinee samples were drawn from two UK trials, COV001 and COV002, one of which was a single-blind randomized controlled phase 2/3 trial testing AZD1222 (ChAdOx1 nCoV-19) in healthy adults. Trial participant PBMC samples were collected at day 0 and day 28 after the second dose for TCRbeta chain sequencing.

The V gene is TRBV28 and the J gene is TRBJ1-5; there is no confident call for the D gene. The clonotype comes from an adult who received the AZD1222 COVID-19 vaccine. The source was peripheral blood, collected 28 days after the second AZD1222 dose. The sequenced DNA: TGTGCCAGCAGTTCTACAACGGGTCAGCCCCAGCATTTT. Translation gives CASSSTTGQPQHF.